One and the same sample provided the 5 T cell receptor beta chains below, sequenced in a study of cytomegalovirus exposure and HLA in healthy donors. A multiplex PCR was run with 60 Vbeta primers and 13 Jbeta primers. The assay was immunoSEQ multiplex PCR, and TCRdb's table has in-frame clones only and misses some. Counted here are some 78,000 clones, 72% occurring once; the ten biggest clones make up approximately 12%. Sequenced input: PBMCs. These receptors all stem from a woman aged 40 to 50 in good health and CMV-seropositive.

The CDR3 sequence is CASSVRSNEKLFF. The CDR3 coding sequence is TGTGCCAGCAGTGTCCGGTCTAATGAAAAACTGTTTTTT. This rearrangement joins TRBV27 to TRBJ1-4; D gene unclear. V was clipped by 5 bases and J by 3 bases, with 7 bases between them. The CDR3 sequence is 13 residues long. CDR1 MNHEY and CDR2 SMNVEV come from the germline V gene (reference sequence).

This chain connects TRBV7-8 to TRBJ2-5; TRBD1 matches 10 bases. This CDR3 is 16 amino acids long. The ends lost 7 bases at V and 3 bases at J; junction bases unmatched: 11. In germline, CDR1 is SGHVS, CDR2 FQNEAQ. Written as DNA, the CDR3 is TGTGCCAGCACCAACCCACCAGGACAGGGGGAAGAGACCCAGTACTTC. It yields the protein CASTNPPGQGEETQYF.

The chain links TRBV7-2 to TRBJ2-3, with 8 bases that match TRBD2. The germline CDR1 and CDR2 sequences are SGHTA and FQGNSA. The CDR3 is made up of 16 amino acids. The trim removed 2 bases at V and 0 bases at J, leaving 4 bases unmatched. The CDR3 reads CASSLRLAGSTDTQYF. CDR3 DNA: TGTGCCAGCAGCTTAAGGTTAGCGGGGAGCACAGATACGCAGTATTTT.

This clone was counted many times. CDR3 in amino acids: CASSPFGANVLTF. The DNA of the CDR3 is TGTGCCAGCAGTCCCTTTGGGGCCAACGTCCTGACTTTC. The J gene is TRBJ2-6, the V gene TRBV27; D ambiguous. The germline V gene encodes CDR1 MNHEY and CDR2 SMNVEV (reference sequence). The CDR3 contains 13 residues. V lost 5 bases, J lost 3 bases, and 5 bases lay in between.

This rearrangement joins TRBV5-6 to TRBJ2-3, with D perhaps matching TRBD2 (6 bases). V was clipped by 2 bases and J by 2 bases, with 9 bases between them. Germline CDR1 reads SGHDT; CDR2 reads YYEEEE. This CDR3 comprises 14 residues. The CDR3 DNA sequence: TGTGCCAGCAGCTTTCTAGCGACCACAGATACGCAGTATTTT. The encoded protein is CASSFLATTDTQYF.